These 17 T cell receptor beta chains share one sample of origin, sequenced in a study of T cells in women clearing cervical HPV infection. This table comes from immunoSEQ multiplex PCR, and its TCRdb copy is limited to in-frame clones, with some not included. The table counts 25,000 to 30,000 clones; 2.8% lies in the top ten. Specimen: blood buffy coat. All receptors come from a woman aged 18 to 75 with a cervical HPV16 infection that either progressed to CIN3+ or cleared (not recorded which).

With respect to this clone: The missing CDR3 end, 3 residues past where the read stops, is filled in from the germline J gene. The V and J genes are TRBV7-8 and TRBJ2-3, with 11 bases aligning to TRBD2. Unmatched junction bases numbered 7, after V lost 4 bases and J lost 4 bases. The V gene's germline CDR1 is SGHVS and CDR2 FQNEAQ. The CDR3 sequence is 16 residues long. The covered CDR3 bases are TGTGCCAGCAGCTCGCGTAGCGGGGGGGCGGCAGATACG. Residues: CASSSRSGGAADT. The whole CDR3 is CASSSRSGGAADTQYF.

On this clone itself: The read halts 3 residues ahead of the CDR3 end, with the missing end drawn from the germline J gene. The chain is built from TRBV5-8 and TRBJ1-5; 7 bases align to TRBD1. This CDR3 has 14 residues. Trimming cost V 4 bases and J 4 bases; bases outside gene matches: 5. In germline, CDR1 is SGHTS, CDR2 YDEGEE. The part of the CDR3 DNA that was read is TGTGCCAGCAGCGATGGACAGGCTAATCAGCCC. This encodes CASSDGQANQP. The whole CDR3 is CASSDGQANQPQHF.

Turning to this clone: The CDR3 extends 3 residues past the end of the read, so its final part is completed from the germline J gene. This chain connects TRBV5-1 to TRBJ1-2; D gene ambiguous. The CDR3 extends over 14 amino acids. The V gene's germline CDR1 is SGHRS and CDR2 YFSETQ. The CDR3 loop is CASSLYPPSYDYTF. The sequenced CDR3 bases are TGCGCCAGCAGCTTGTATCCCCCCTCCTACGAC.

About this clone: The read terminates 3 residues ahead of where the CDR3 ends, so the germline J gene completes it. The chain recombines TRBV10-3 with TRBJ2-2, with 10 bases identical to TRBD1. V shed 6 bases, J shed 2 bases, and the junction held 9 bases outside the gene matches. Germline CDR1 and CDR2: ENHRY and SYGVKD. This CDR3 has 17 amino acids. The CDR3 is CAIRPGQGPRNTGELFF. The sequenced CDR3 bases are TGTGCCATCAGGCCGGGACAGGGGCCCCGAAACACCGGGGAG.

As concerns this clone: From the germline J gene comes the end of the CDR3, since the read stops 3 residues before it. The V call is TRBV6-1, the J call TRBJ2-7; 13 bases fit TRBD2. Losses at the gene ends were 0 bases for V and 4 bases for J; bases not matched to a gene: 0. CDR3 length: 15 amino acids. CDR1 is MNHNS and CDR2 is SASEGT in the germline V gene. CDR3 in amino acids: CASSEATSGGYEQYF. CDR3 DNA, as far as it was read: TGTGCCAGCAGTGAAGCGACTAGCGGGGGGTACGAG.

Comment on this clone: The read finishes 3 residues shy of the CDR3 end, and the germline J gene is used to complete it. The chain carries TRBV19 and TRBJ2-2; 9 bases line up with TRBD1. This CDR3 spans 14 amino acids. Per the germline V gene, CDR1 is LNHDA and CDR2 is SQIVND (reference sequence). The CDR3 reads CASSAGTGREKLFF. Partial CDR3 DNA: TGTGCCAGTAGTGCCGGGACAGGGCGTGAAAAG.

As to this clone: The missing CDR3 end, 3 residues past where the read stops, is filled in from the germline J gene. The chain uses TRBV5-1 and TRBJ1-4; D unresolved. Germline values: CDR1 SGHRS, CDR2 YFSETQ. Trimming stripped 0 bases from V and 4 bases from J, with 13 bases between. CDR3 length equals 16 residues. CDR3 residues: CASSLVSGSYNEKLFF. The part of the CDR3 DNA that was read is TGCGCCAGCAGCTTGGTCAGCGGGTCTTATAATGAAAAA.

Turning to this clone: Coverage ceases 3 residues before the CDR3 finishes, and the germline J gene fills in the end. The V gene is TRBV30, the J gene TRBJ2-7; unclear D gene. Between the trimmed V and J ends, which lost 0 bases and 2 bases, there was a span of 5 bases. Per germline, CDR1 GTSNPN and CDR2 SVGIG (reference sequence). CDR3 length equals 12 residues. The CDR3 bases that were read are TGTGCCTGGAGTGTAGCTCCCTACGAG. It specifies CAWSVAPYE. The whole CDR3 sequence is CAWSVAPYEQYF.

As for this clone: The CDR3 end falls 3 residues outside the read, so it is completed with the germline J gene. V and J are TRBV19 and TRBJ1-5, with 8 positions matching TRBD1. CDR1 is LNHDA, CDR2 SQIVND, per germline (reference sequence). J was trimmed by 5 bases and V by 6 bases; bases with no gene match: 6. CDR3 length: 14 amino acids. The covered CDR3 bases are TGTGCCAGTAGGTCAGGACAGGGTGATCAGCCC. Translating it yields CASRSGQGDQP. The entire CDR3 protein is CASRSGQGDQPQHF.

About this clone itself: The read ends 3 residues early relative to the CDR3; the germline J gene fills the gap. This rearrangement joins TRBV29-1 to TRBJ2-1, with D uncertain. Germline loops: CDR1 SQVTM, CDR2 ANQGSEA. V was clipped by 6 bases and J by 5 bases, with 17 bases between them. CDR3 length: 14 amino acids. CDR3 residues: CSVLGLLPHNEQFF. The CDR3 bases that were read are TGCAGCGTGCTGGGCCTCCTCCCCCACAATGAG.

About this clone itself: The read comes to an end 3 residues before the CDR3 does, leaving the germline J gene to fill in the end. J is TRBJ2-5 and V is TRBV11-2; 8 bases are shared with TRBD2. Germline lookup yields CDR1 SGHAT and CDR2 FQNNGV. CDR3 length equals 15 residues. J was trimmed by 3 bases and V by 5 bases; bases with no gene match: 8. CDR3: CASSIGGSGKETQYF. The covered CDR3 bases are TGTGCCAGCAGCATTGGGGGTAGCGGGAAAGAGACC. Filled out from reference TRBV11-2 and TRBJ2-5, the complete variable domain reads EAGVAQSPRYKIIEKRQSVAFWCNPISGHATLYWYQQILGQGPKLLIQFQNNGVVDDSQLPKDRFSAERLKGVDSTLKIQPAKLEDSAVYLCASSIGGSGKETQYFGPGTRLLVL.

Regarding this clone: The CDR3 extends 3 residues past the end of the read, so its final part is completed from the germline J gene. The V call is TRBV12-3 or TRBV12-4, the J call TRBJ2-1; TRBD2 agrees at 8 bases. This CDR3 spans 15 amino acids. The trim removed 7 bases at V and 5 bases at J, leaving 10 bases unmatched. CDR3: CASIQDGGAHNEQFF. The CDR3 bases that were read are TGTGCCAGCATCCAAGACGGGGGGGCTCACAATGAG.

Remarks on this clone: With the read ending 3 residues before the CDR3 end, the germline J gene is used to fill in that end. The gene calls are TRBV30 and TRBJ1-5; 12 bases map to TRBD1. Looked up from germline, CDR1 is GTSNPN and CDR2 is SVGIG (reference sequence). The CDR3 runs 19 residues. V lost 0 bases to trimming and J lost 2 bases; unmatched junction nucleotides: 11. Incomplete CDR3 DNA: TGTGCCTGGAGTGTGAGTCGGGACAGGGGGCGCCGCGGCAATCAGCCC. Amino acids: CAWSVSRDRGRRGNQP. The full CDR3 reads CAWSVSRDRGRRGNQPQHF.

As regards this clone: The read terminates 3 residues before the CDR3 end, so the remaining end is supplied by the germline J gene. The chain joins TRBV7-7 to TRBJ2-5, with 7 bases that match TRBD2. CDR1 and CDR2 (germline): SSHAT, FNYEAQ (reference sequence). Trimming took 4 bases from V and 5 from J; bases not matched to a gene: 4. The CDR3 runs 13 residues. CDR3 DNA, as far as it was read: TGTGCCAGCAGCTGGGGGGGGGAGGAGACC. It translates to CASSWGGEET. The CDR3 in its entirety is CASSWGGEETQYF.

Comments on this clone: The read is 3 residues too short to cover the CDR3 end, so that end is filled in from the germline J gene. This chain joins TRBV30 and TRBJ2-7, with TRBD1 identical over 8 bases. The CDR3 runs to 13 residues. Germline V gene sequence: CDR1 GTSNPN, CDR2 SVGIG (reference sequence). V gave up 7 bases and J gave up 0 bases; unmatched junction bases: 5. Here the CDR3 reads CASTGASSYEQYF. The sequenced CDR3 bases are TGTGCCTCGACAGGGGCGAGCTCCTACGAG.

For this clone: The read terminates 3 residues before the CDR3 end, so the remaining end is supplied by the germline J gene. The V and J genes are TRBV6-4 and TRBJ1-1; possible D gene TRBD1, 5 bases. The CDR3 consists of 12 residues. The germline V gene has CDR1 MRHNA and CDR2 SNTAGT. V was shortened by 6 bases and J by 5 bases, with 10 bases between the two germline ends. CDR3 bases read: TGTGCCAGCAGCGCGGGGGGGACTGAA. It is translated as CASSAGGTE. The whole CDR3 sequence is CASSAGGTEAFF.

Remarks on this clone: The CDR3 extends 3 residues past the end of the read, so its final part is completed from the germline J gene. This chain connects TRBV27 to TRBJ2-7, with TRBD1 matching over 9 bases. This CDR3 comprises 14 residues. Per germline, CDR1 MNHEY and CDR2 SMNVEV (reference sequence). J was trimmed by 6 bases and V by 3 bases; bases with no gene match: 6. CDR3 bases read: TGTGCCAGCAGTTTGGCCGGGACAGGGTTCGAG. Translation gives CASSLAGTGFE. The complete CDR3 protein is CASSLAGTGFEQYF.